This TCR beta chain was sequenced during a study of blood T cell repertoires in COVID-19. Study-level background: Material from acute and convalescent COVID-19 was sourced from the United States, Italy and Spain. Nucleic acid was either cDNA or gDNA, and it came from T cells, B-cell-depleted T cells, or PBMCs.

As processed by the authors: Amplified reference gene primers provided the basis for estimating nucleated cell counts. The repertoire was sequenced with immunoSEQ multiplex PCR; TCRdb's copy has only in-frame clones and lacks some. Clonal size and the V and J genes are those of that table, whereas D and trimming came from the DNA. The table shows 180,000 or so clones, with roughly three quarters occurring only once. Germline V lookup: CDR1 MNHEY, CDR2 SVGAGI. V was clipped by 6 bases and J by 3 bases; unmatched bases: 5. The CDR3 consists of 15 residues. This clonotype was obtained from a woman between 45 and 65 years old with active or convalescent COVID-19. Material for sequencing was peripheral blood. The gene calls are TRBV6-5 and TRBJ1-1; 12 nucleotides line up with TRBD1. In DNA form, the CDR3 reads TGTGCCAGCAGGGGACAGGGGGCAGGGGACACTGAAGCTTTCTTT. Translated: CASRGQGAGDTEAFF.